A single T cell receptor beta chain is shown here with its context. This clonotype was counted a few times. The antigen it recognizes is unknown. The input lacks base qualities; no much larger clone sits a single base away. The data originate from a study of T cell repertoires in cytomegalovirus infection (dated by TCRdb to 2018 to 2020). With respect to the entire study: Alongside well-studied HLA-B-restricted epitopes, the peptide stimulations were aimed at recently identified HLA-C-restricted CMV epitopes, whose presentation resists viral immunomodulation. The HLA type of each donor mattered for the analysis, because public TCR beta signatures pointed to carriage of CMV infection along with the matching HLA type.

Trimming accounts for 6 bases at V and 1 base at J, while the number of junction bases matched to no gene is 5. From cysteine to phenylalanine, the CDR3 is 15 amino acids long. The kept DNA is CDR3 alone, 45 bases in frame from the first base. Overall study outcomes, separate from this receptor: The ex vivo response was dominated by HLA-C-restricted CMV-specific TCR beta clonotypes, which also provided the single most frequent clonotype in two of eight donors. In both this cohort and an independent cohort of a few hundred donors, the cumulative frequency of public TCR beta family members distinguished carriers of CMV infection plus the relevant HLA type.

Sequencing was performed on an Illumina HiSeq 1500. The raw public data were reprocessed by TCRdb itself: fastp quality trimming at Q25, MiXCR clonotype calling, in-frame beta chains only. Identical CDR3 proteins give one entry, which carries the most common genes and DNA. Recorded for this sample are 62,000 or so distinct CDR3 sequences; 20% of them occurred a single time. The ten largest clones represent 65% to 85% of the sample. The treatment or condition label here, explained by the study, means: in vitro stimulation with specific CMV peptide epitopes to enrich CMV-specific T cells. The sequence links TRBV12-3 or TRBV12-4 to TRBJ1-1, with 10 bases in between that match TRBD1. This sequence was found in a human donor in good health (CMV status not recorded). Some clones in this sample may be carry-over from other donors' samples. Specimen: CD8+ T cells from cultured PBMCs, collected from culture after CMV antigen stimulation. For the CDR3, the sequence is CASSPDRGPNTEAFF. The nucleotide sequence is TGTGCCAGCAGCCCCGACAGGGGGCCGAACACTGAAGCTTTCTTT.